These 27 T cell receptor beta chains originate from one sample sequenced in a study of T cells in localized non-small cell lung cancer. Sequencing used immunoSEQ multiplex PCR; TCRdb keeps in-frame clones, though not all of them. The sample includes about 40,000 clones, about 88% of them seen just once. Sequenced here: peripheral blood, sampled before any cancer treatment. These receptor sequences come from a man aged 18 to 49 with stage I lung adenocarcinoma.

The chain has TRBV7-6 and TRBJ2-7; D is unresolved. The CDR3 is 14 amino acids. V dropped 1 base and J dropped 2 bases, with 9 bases sitting between them. Germline CDR1 SGHVS, CDR2 FNYEAQ. The CDR3 reads CASSLGAGPYEQYF. CDR3 DNA sequence: TGTGCCAGCAGCTTAGGCGCCGGACCCTACGAGCAGTACTTC.

V usage is TRBV6-5 and J usage is TRBJ2-7, with TRBD2 matching 12 bases. The CDR3 spans 15 residues. Losses at the gene ends were 11 bases for V and 0 bases for J; bases not matched to a gene: 8. Germline lookup yields CDR1 MNHEY and CDR2 SVGAGI. CDR3 nucleotides: TGTGCCGCAAGGACTAGCGGGGAGAGCTCCTACGAGCAGTACTTC. It yields the protein CAARTSGESSYEQYF.

J is TRBJ2-1 and V is TRBV20-1; unclear D gene. CDR3 size: 11 residues. CDR1 and CDR2 from the germline V gene are DFQATT and SNEGSKA (reference sequence). Trimming stripped 5 bases from V and 5 bases from J, with 7 bases between. The CDR3: CSASDNNEQFF. The CDR3 nucleotides read TGCAGTGCTTCAGATAACAATGAGCAGTTCTTC.

This clone has more than one count but fewer than ten. The chain combines TRBV5-6 with TRBJ1-6; D may be TRBD1 (5 bases). Germline loops: CDR1 SGHDT, CDR2 YYEEEE. The CDR3 is 15 residues long. Trimming took 4 bases from V and 8 from J, leaving 16 bases between them. The DNA for the CDR3 is TGTGCCAGCAGCCCCCTCTTAGGGGAGGATTCACCCCTCCACTTT. This translates into CASSPLLGEDSPLHF.

This clone was seen once. V gene TRBV6-6 combines with J gene TRBJ1-2; D is unclear. The CDR3 is 14 amino acids. The germline V and J ends were trimmed by 0 bases and 5 bases, with 10 bases remaining between them. CDR1 and CDR2 (germline): MNHNY, SVGAGI (reference sequence). CDR3 DNA sequence: TGTGCCAGCAGTTACTCGATGGGAAGATATGGCTACACCTTC. It yields the protein CASSYSMGRYGYTF.

The V call is TRBV7-2, the J call TRBJ2-6; no clear D. The V and J ends lost 6 bases and 1 base respectively, with 4 bases between them. Germline-derived CDR1 and CDR2 are SGHTA and FQGNSA. The CDR3 is made up of 13 amino acids. CDR3 region: CASRTSGANVLTF. For the CDR3, the DNA is TGTGCCAGCAGGACGTCTGGGGCCAACGTCCTGACTTTC.

CDR3 amino acids: CASSPALGQPNTGELFF. Written as DNA, the CDR3 is TGTGCCAGCAGCCCGGCCTTGGGACAGCCGAACACCGGGGAGCTGTTTTTT. This chain connects TRBV5-6 to TRBJ2-2; 7 bases match TRBD1. Germline V gene data show CDR1 as SGHDT and CDR2 as YYEEEE. Trimming cost V 4 bases and J 0 bases; bases outside gene matches: 9. The CDR3 is made up of 17 amino acids.

V usage is TRBV14 and J usage is TRBJ2-7; perhaps TRBD2 as D (5 bases). CDR3 length: 12 amino acids. V was pared by 3 bases and J by 4 bases, with 7 bases between. Germline lookup yields CDR1 SGHDN and CDR2 FVKESK. This CDR3 is CASSQEDYEQYF. CDR3 bases: TGTGCCAGCAGCCAGGAGGATTACGAGCAGTACTTC.

The rearrangement uses TRBV30 and TRBJ2-1; D is unresolved. Germline CDR1 reads GTSNPN; CDR2 reads SVGIG (reference sequence). The CDR3 runs 11 residues. Trimming removed 0 bases from V and 14 bases from J, with 11 bases in between. The CDR3 DNA sequence: TGTGCCTGGAGTGTACGAGATCGGGAGTTCTTC. Protein product: CAWSVRDREFF.

This chain connects TRBV4-2 to TRBJ1-5; TRBD1 is a possible D gene (6 bases). Trimming took off 0 bases at V and 7 bases at J, with 22 bases between the two ends. Per the germline V gene, CDR1 is LGHNA and CDR2 is YNFKEQ. CDR3 length: 18 amino acids. The CDR3 bases are TGTGCCAGCAGCCAAGAAGCCCACGTTGGAGGGGGGAGCCAGCCCCAGCATTTT. This gives the protein CASSQEAHVGGGSQPQHF.

The gene calls are TRBV7-2 and TRBJ1-2; the D is unclear. CDR1 is SGHTA and CDR2 is FQGNSA in the germline V gene. The V and J ends lost 7 bases and 6 bases respectively, with 12 bases between them. The CDR3 length is 12 residues. The chain's CDR3 is CASTGERDGYTF. CDR3 nucleotides: TGTGCCAGCACCGGGGAAAGGGATGGCTACACCTTC.

This sequence joins TRBV6-4 and TRBJ1-5; 7 bases fit TRBD1. With 6 bases clipped from V and 4 bases from J, the junction kept 3 bases outside the gene matches. Germline V gives CDR1 MRHNA, CDR2 SNTAGT. The CDR3 spans 13 residues. CDR3 sequence: CASSRDSNQPQHF. The CDR3 coding sequence is TGTGCCAGCAGCCGGGACAGTAATCAGCCCCAGCATTTT.

The CDR3 nucleotides are TGTGCCAGCAGCCGCGACAGGGACACTGAAGCTTTCTTT. It translates to CASSRDRDTEAFF. The chain employs TRBV7-3 and TRBJ1-1; 7 bases agree with TRBD1. CDR1 and CDR2 (germline): SGHTA, FQGTGA. J lost 3 bases, V lost 5 bases, and 3 bases had no gene match. This CDR3 is built from 13 residues.

The CDR3 sequence: CASSLTGSSTDTQYF. The CDR3 bases are TGTGCCAGCAGCCTAACAGGGTCTAGCACAGATACGCAGTATTTT. The chain has TRBV7-2 and TRBJ2-3, with TRBD1 as a possible D gene (6 bases). Looked up from germline, CDR1 is SGHTA and CDR2 is FQGNSA. V dropped 5 bases and J dropped 0 bases, with 12 bases sitting between them. The CDR3 is 15 residues long.

CDR3 amino acids: CASSEDQRMNTEAFF. The CDR3 DNA reads as TGTGCCAGCAGTGAAGATCAGAGAATGAACACTGAAGCTTTCTTT. The chain carries TRBV2 and TRBJ1-1; D is undetermined. V lost 1 base to trimming and J lost 0 bases, with 9 bases between them. CDR1 and CDR2 from the germline V gene are SNHLY and FYNNEI. This CDR3 is 15 amino acids long.

V usage is TRBV7-9 and J usage is TRBJ1-2; a possible D gene is TRBD1 (5 bases). From germline, CDR1 is SEHNR and CDR2 FQNEAQ (reference sequence). V lost 4 bases and J lost 5, with 14 bases in between. This CDR3 has 14 residues. CDR3 sequence reads: CASSYGTGVYGYTF. Written as DNA, the CDR3 is TGTGCCAGCAGCTACGGGACCGGGGTTTATGGCTACACCTTC.

V is TRBV9 and J is TRBJ2-5; no firm D call. V was clipped by 2 bases and J by 6 bases, with 14 bases between them. The germline CDR1 and CDR2 sequences are SGDLS and YYNGEE. CDR3 size: 14 residues. Written as DNA, the CDR3 is TGTGCCAGCAGCGTGGATACGGTGGCAAAGACCCAGTACTTC. Its translation: CASSVDTVAKTQYF.

The chain links TRBV5-6 to TRBJ2-6; 8 bases agree with TRBD1. This CDR3 is 17 amino acids long. Losses at the gene ends were 1 base for V and 3 bases for J; bases not matched to a gene: 6. Germline CDR1 reads SGHDT; CDR2 reads YYEEEE. The CDR3 here is CASSLRTGYRGANVLTF. The CDR3 bases are TGTGCCAGCAGCTTGAGGACAGGGTACCGTGGGGCCAACGTCCTGACTTTC. Together with reference TRBV5-6 and TRBJ2-6, the CDR3 gives the full variable domain: DAGVTQSPTHLIKTRGQQVTLRCSPKSGHDTVSWYQQALGQGPQFIFQYYEEEERQRGNFPDRFSGHQFPNYSSELNVNALLLGDSALYLCASSLRTGYRGANVLTFGAGSRLTVL.

The V call is TRBV30, the J call TRBJ1-1, with D unresolved. This CDR3 has 16 residues. In germline, CDR1 is GTSNPN, CDR2 SVGIG (reference sequence). Trimming left V 0 bases short and J 0 bases short, with 14 bases between. The chain's CDR3 is CAWSVLPANLNTEAFF. CDR3 nucleotides: TGTGCCTGGAGTGTATTACCGGCAAATTTGAACACTGAAGCTTTCTTT.

The V and J genes are TRBV27 and TRBJ2-7, with 9 bases fitting TRBD1. CDR1 and CDR2 from the germline V gene are MNHEY and SMNVEV (reference sequence). The CDR3 loop spans 14 amino acids. The V segment lost 6 bases and the J segment 2 bases; nucleotides outside the gene matches: 5. This chain's CDR3 is CASRPGQGPYEQYF. The CDR3 DNA is TGTGCCAGCAGACCGGGACAGGGCCCCTACGAGCAGTACTTC.

The chain has TRBV5-1 and TRBJ1-1, with 11 nucleotides matching TRBD1. The CDR3 has 15 amino acids. Germline assignment: CDR1 SGHRS and CDR2 YFSETQ. The trim removed 4 bases at V and 7 bases at J, leaving 9 bases unmatched. CDR3 sequence: CASSIGQGAQGEAFF. Written as DNA, the CDR3 is TGCGCCAGCAGCATAGGACAGGGGGCGCAGGGTGAAGCTTTCTTT. Combining the CDR3 with reference TRBV5-1 and TRBJ1-1 gives the whole variable domain KAGVTQTPRYLIKTRGQQVTLSCSPISGHRSVSWYQQTPGQGLQFLFEYFSETQRNKGNFPGRFSGRQFSNSRSEMNVSTLELGDSALYLCASSIGQGAQGEAFFGQGTRLTVV.

V and J are TRBV28 and TRBJ2-1, with 7 nucleotides matching TRBD2. This CDR3 comprises 13 residues. V trimming: 8 bases; J trimming: 3 bases; junction bases outside the gene matches: 4. The germline gives CDR1 MDHEN, CDR2 SYDVKM. CDR3 sequence: CASGTGGYNEQFF. CDR3 DNA sequence: TGTGCCAGCGGGACGGGGGGCTACAATGAGCAGTTCTTC.

The rearrangement uses TRBV20-1 and TRBJ2-5; D unclear. The germline gives CDR1 DFQATT, CDR2 SNEGSKA (reference sequence). Trimming took off 7 bases at V and 2 bases at J, with 8 bases between the two ends. The CDR3 extends over 11 amino acids. The CDR3: CSVARQETQYF. In DNA form, the CDR3 reads TGCAGTGTTGCAAGACAAGAGACCCAGTACTTC.

The rearrangement uses TRBV21-1 and TRBJ1-1; TRBD1, the table's D call, lacks a check against the DNA. TRBV21-1 is a known pseudogene. CDR3 length: 15 residues. The CDR3 loop is CASSKAQGCYTEAFF. DNA of the CDR3: TGTGCCAGCAGCAAAGCGCAGGGCTGTTACACTGAAGCTTTCTTT.

The rearrangement joins TRBV18 to TRBJ1-2; the D gene is possibly TRBD1 (5 bases). V was shortened by 3 bases and J by 5 bases, with 16 bases between the two germline ends. CDR1 KGHSH and CDR2 LQKENI come from the germline V gene. The CDR3 has 15 amino acids. This CDR3 is CASSPDSFLTYGYTF. The CDR3 DNA reads TGTGCCAGCTCACCTGACAGTTTTCTAACGTATGGCTACACCTTC.

The rearrangement joins TRBV5-1 to TRBJ1-2; D not resolved. The CDR3 covers 14 residues. V was shortened by 4 bases and J by 7 bases, with 17 bases between the two germline ends. Germline loops: CDR1 SGHRS, CDR2 YFSETQ. CDR3 loop: CASSGPEWITGYTF. The CDR3 coding sequence is TGCGCCAGCAGCGGGCCCGAGTGGATAACTGGCTACACCTTC.

The chain uses TRBV19 and TRBJ2-3; D not certain. The V gene's germline CDR1 is LNHDA and CDR2 SQIVND (reference sequence). V was cut by 3 bases and J by 2 bases, with 6 bases left in between. The CDR3 consists of 13 residues. The CDR3 here is CASSMYPTDTQYF. The CDR3 coding sequence is TGTGCCAGTAGTATGTACCCCACAGATACGCAGTATTTT.